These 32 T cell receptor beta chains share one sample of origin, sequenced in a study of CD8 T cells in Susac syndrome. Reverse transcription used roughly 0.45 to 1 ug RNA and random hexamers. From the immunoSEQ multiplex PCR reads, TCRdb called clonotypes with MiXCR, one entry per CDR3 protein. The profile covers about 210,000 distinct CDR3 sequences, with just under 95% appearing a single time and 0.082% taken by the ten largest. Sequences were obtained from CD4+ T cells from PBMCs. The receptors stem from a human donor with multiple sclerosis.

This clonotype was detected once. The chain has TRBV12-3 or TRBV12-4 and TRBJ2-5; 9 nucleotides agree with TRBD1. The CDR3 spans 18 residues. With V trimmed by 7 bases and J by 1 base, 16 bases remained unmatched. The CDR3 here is CASNPSGRTGVGQETQYF. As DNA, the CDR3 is TGTGCCAGCAACCCGTCCGGAAGGACAGGGGTCGGCCAAGAGACCCAGTACTTC.

The CDR3 is CAWSSSTGSGELFF. The CDR3 DNA reads as TGTGCCTGGAGTTCGAGTACAGGGTCCGGGGAGCTGTTTTTT. V is TRBV30 and J is TRBJ2-2, with D tentatively TRBD1 (6 bases). The CDR3 is 14 residues long. The V and J ends lost 2 bases and 6 bases respectively, with 13 bases between them. Germline V lookup: CDR1 GTSNPN, CDR2 SVGIG (reference sequence). Full variable domain (missing parts from reference TRBV30 and TRBJ2-2): SQTIHQWPATLVQPVGSPLSLECTVEGTSNPNLYWYRQAAGRGLQLLFYSVGIGQISSEVPQNLSASRPQDRQFILSSKKLLLSDSGFYLCAWSSSTGSGELFFGEGSRLTVL.

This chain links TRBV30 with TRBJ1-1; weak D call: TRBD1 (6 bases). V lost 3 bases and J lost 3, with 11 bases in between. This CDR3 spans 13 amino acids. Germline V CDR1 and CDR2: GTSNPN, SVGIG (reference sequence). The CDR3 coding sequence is TGTGCCTGGAGACAGGGTCGGGACACTGAAGCTTTCTTT. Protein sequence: CAWRQGRDTEAFF.

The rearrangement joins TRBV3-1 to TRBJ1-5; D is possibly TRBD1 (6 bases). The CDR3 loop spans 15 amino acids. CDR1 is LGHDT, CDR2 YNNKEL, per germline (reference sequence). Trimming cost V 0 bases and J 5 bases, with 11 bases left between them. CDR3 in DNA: TGTGCCAGCAGCCAAGATGCGGGGGGCCATCAGCCCCAGCATTTT. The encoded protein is CASSQDAGGHQPQHF.

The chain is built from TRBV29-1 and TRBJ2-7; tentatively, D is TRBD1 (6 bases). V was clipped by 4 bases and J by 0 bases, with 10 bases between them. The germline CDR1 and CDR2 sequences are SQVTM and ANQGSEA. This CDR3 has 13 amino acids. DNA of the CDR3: TGCAGCGTTGGACAGGTGAGCTCCTACGAGCAGTACTTC. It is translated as CSVGQVSSYEQYF.

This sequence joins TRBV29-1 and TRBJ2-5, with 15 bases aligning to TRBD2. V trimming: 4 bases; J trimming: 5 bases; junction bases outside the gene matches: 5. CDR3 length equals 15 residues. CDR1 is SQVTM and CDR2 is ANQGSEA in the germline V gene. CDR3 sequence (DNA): TGCAGCGTTGTGGGACTAGCGGGGGGCCGGGAGACCCAGTACTTC. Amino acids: CSVVGLAGGRETQYF.

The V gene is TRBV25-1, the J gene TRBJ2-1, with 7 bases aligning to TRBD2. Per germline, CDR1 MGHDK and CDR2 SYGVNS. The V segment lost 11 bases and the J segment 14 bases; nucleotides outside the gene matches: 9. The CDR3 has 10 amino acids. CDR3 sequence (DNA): TGTGCCTTAAAGCCCGGGACTAAGTTCTTC. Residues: CALKPGTKFF.

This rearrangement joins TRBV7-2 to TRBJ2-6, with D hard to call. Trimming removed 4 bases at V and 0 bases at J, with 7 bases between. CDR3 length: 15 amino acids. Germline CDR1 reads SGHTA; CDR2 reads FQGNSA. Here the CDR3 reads CASSSQPSGANVLTF. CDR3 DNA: TGTGCCAGCAGCTCACAGCCCTCTGGGGCCAACGTCCTGACTTTC.

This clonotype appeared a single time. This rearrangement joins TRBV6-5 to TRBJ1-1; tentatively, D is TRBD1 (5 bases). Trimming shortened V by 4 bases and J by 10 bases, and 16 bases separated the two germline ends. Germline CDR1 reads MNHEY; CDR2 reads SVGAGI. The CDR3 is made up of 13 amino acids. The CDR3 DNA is TGTGCCAGCAGTTCTCATCCTCGAGGGACAGCTTTCTTT. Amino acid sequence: CASSSHPRGTAFF.

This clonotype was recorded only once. The CDR3: CAWSTDRVSYYEQYF. The DNA for the CDR3 is TGTGCCTGGAGTACCGACAGGGTTTCCTACTACGAGCAGTACTTC. The rearrangement links TRBV30 to TRBJ2-7; 7 nucleotides line up with TRBD1. Germline CDR1 is GTSNPN and CDR2 is SVGIG (reference sequence). CDR3 size: 15 residues. V lost 2 bases, J lost 3 bases, and 10 bases stayed unmatched.

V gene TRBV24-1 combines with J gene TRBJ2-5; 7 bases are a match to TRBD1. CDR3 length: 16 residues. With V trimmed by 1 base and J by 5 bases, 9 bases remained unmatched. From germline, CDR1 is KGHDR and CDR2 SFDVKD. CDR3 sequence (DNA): TGTGCCACCAGTGATTTCGGCACAGGGGAGATGGAGACCCAGTACTTC. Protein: CATSDFGTGEMETQYF.

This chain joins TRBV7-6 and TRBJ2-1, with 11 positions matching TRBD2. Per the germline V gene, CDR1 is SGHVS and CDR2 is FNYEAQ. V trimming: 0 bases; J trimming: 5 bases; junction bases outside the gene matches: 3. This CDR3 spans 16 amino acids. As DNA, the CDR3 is TGTGCCAGCAGCTTAGCCCTAGCGGGGGGACACAATGAGCAGTTCTTC. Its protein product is CASSLALAGGHNEQFF.

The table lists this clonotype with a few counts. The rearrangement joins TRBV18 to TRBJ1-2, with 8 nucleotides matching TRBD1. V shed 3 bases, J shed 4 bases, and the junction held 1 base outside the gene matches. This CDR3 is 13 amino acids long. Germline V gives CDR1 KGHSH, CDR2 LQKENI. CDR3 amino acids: CASSPQGAYGYTF. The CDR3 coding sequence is TGTGCCAGCTCACCCCAGGGGGCCTATGGCTACACCTTC.

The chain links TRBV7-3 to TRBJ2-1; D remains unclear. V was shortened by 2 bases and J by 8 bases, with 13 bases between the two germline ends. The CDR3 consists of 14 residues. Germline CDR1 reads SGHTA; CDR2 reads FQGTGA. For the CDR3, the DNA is TGTGCCAGCAGCTTATATTCGGGTTTATATGAGCAGTTCTTC. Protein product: CASSLYSGLYEQFF.

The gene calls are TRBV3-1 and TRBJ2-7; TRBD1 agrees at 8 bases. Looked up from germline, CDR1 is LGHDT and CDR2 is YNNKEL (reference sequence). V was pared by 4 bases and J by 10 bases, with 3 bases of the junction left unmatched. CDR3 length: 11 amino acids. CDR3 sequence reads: CASSPGQGQYF. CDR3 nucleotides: TGTGCCAGCAGCCCAGGACAGGGACAGTACTTC.

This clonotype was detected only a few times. The CDR3 region is CASSLVPSQETQYF. In nucleotides, the CDR3 is TGTGCCAGCAGCTTAGTGCCTTCACAAGAGACCCAGTACTTC. V usage is TRBV7-8 and J usage is TRBJ2-5; D is unresolved. The CDR3 contains 14 residues. V dropped 1 base and J dropped 2 bases, with 8 bases sitting between them. Germline loops: CDR1 SGHVS, CDR2 FQNEAQ.

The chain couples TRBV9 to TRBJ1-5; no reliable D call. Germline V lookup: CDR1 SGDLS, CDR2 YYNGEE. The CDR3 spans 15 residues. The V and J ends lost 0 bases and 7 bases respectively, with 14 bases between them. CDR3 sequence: CASSVDPRIDQPQHF. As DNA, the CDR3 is TGTGCCAGCAGCGTAGATCCACGGATCGACCAGCCCCAGCATTTT.

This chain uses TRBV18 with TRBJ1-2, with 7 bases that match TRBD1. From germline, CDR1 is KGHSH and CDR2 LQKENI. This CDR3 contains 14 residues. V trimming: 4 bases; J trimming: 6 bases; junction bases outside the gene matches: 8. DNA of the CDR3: TGTGCCAGCTCACTTAGGACCGGGACAGATGGCTACACCTTC. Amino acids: CASSLRTGTDGYTF.

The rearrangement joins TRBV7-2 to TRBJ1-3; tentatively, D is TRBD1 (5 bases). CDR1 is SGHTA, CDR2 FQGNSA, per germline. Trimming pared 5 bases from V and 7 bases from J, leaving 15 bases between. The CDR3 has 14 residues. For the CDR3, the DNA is TGTGCCAGCAGCCAGAACGGAGAGGGGAACACCATATATTTT. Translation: CASSQNGEGNTIYF.

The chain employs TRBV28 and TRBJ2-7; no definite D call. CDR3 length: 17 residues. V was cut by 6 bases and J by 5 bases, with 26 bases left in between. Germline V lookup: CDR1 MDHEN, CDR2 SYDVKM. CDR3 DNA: TGTGCCAGCAGCCCTCCCGTACTACGCGCTGGGAAGGACGAGCAGTACTTC. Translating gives CASSPPVLRAGKDEQYF.

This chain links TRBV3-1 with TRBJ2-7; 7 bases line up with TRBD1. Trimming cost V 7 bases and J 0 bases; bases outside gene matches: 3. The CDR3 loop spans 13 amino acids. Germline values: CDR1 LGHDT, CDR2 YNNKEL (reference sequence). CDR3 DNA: TGTGCCAGCAAACAGGGGAACTCCTACGAGCAGTACGTC. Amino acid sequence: CASKQGNSYEQYV.

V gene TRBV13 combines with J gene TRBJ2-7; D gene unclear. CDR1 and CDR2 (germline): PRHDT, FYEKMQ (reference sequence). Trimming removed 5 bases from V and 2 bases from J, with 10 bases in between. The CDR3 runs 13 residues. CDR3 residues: CASSLPSTYEQYF. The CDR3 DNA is TGTGCCAGCAGCCTCCCCTCTACCTACGAGCAGTACTTC.

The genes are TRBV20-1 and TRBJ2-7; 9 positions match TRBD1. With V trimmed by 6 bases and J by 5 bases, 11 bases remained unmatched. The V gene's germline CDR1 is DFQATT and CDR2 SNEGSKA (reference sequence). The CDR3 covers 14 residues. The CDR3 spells CSAHPGTGWNEQYF. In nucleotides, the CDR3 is TGCAGTGCGCACCCTGGGACAGGGTGGAACGAGCAGTACTTC.

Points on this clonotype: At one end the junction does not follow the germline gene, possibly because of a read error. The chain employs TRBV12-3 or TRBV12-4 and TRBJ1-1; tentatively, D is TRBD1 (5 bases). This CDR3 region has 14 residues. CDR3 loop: CASTLGGQIGEAFF. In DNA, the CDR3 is TGTGCCAGCACTTTAGGTGGACAAATTGGTGAAGCTTTCTTT.

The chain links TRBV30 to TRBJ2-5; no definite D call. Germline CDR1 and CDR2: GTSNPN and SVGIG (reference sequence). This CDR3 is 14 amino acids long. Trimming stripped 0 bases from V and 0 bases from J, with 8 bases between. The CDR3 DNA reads TGTGCCTGGAGTGTCCGGCTATACCAAGAGACCCAGTACTTC. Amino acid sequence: CAWSVRLYQETQYF.

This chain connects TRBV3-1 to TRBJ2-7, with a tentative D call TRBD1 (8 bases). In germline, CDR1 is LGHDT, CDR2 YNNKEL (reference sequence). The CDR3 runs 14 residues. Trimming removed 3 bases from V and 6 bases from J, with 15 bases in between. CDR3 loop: CASSHGQGGSEQYV. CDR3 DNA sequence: TGTGCCAGCAGCCACGGACAGGGAGGGTCCGAGCAGTACGTC.

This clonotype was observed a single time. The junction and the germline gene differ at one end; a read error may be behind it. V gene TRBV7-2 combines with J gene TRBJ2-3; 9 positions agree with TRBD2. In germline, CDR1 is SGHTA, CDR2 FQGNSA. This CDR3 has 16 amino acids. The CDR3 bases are TGTGCCAGCAGCCTAGCGGGGCATAGAGGAAGGGGTACGCAGTATTTT. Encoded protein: CASSLAGHRGRGTQYF.

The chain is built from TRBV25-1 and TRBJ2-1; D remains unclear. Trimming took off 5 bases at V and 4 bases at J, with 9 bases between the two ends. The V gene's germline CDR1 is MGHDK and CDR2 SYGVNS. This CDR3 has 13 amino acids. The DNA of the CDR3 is TGTGCCAGCAGTTCCTACCCATACAATGAGCAGTTCTTC. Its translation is CASSSYPYNEQFF.

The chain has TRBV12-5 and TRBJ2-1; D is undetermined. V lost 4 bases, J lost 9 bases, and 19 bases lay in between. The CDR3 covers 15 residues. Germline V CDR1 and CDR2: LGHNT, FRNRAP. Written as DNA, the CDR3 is TGTGCTAGTGGTTCATACGTGGGATCGTCTGCTGAGCAGTTCTTC. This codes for CASGSYVGSSAEQFF.

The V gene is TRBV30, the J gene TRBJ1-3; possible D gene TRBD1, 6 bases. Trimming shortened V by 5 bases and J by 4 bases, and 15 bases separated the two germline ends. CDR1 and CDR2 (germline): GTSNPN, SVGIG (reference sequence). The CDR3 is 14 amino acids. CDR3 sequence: CAWGAGHQGNTIYF. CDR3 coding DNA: TGTGCCTGGGGAGCGGGACACCAAGGAAACACCATATATTTT.

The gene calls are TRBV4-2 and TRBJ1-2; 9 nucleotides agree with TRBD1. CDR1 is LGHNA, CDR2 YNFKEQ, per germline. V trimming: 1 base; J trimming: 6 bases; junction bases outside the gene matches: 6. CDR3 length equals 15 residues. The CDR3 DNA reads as TGTGCCAGCAGCCAAGGACAGGGGGTGCAACATGGCTACACCTTC. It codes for CASSQGQGVQHGYTF.

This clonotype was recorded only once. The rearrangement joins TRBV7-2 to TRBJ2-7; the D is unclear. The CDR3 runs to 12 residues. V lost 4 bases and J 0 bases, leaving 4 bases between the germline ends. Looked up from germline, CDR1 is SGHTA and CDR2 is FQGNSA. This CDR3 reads CASSSRSYEQYF. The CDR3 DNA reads TGTGCCAGCAGCTCTCGCTCCTACGAGCAGTACTTC.